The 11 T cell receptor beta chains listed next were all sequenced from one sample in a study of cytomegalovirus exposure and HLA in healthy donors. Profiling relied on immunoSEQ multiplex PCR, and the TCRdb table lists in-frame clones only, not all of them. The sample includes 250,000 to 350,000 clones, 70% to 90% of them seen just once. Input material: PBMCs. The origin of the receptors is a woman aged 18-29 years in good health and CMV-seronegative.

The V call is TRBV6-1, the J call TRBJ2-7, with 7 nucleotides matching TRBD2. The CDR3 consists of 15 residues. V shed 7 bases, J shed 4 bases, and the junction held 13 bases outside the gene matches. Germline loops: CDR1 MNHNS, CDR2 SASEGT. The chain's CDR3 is CASKPHGGLVYEQYF. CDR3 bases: TGTGCCAGCAAACCCCACGGGGGGTTAGTTTACGAGCAGTACTTC.

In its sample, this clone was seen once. CDR3 loop: CASSLSQGGNTEAFF. The CDR3 region has the DNA TGTGCCAGCAGTTTATCTCAGGGTGGGAACACTGAAGCTTTCTTT. The chain links TRBV27 to TRBJ1-1; TRBD1 might be the D (5 bases). Germline V gives CDR1 MNHEY, CDR2 SMNVEV (reference sequence). Trimming shortened V by 0 bases and J by 1 base, and 9 bases separated the two germline ends. The CDR3 runs to 15 residues.

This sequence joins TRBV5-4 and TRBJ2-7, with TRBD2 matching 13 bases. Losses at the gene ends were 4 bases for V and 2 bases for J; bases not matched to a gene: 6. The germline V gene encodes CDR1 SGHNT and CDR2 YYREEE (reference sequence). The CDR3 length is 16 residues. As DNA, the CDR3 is TGTGCCAGCAGCGTAGGACTAGCGGGAGCCCCCTACGAGCAGTACTTC. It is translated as CASSVGLAGAPYEQYF.

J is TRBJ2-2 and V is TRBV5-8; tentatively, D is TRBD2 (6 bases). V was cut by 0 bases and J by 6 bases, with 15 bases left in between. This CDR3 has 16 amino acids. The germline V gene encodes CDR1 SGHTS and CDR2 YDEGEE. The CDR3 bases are TGTGCCAGCAGCTTGGGAGGCCAAAGCGGGTCCGGGGAGCTGTTTTTT. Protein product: CASSLGGQSGSGELFF.

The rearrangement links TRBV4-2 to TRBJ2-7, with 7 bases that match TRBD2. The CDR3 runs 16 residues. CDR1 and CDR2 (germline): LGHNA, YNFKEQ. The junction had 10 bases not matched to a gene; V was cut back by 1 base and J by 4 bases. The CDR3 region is CASSQGAGSGLYEQYF. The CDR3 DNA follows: TGTGCCAGCAGCCAAGGAGCGGGTAGCGGGTTGTACGAGCAGTACTTC.

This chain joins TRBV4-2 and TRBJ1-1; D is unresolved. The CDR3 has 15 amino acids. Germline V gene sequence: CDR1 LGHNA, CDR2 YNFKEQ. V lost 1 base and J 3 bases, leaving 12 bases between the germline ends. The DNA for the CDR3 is TGTGCCAGCAGCCAAGCTTCGGTCGGGTACACTGAAGCTTTCTTT. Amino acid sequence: CASSQASVGYTEAFF.

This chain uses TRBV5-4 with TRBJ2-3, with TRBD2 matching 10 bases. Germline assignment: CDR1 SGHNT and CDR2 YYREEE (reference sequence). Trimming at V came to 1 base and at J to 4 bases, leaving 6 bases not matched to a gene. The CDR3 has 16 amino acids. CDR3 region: CASSLYKREGADTQYF. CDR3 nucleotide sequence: TGTGCCAGCAGCTTGTATAAGCGGGAGGGGGCAGATACGCAGTATTTT.

The CDR3 is CASSVEAVMDTQYF. In DNA form, the CDR3 reads TGTGCCAGCAGCGTCGAGGCGGTTATGGATACGCAGTATTTT. This chain joins TRBV9 and TRBJ2-3; D is undetermined. CDR3 length: 14 amino acids. Trimming pared 2 bases from V and 6 bases from J, leaving 13 bases between. Germline V CDR1 and CDR2: SGDLS, YYNGEE. Combining the CDR3 with reference TRBV9 and TRBJ2-3 gives the whole variable domain DSGVTQTPKHLITATGQRVTLRCSPRSGDLSVYWYQQSLDQGLQFLIQYYNGEERAKGNILERFSAQQFPDLHSELNLSSLELGDSALYFCASSVEAVMDTQYFGPGTRLTVL.

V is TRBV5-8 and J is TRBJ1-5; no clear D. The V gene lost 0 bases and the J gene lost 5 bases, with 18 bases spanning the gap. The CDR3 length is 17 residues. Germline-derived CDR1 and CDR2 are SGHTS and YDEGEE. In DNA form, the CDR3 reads TGTGCCAGCAGCTTGGCTCTAGGTTCTGCGGGAGATCAGCCCCAGCATTTT. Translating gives CASSLALGSAGDQPQHF.

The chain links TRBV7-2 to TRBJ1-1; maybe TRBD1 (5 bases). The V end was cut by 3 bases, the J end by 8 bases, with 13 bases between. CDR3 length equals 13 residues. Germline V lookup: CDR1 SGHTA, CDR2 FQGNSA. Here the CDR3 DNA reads TGTGCCAGCAGCTTGATGGGGGAGGAGGAAGCTTTCTTT. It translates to CASSLMGEEEAFF.

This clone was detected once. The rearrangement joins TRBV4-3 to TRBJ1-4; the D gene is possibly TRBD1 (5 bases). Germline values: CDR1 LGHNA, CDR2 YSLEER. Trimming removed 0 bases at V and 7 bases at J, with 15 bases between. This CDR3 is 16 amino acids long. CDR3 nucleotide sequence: TGCGCCAGCAGCCAAGATGTCGGGCCAGGGTTTGAAAAACTGTTTTTT. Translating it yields CASSQDVGPGFEKLFF.